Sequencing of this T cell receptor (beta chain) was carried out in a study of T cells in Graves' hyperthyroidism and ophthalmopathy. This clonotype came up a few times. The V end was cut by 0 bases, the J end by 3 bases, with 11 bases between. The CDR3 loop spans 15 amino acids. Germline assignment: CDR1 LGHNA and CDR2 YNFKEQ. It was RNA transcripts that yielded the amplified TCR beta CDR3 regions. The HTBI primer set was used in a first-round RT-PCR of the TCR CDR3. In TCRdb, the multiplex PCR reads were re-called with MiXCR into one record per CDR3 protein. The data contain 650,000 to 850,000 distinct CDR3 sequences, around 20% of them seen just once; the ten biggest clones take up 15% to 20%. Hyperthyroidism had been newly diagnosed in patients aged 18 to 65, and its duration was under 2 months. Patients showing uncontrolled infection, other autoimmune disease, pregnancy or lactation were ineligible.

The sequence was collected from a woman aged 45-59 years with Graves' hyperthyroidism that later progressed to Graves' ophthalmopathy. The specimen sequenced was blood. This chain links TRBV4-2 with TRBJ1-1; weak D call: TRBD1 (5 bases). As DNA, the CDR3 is TGTGCCAGCAGCCAAGATGGGGGACGGCACACTGAAGCTTTCTTT. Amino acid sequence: CASSQDGGRHTEAFF.